This TCR beta chain is drawn from a study of long-term antiretroviral therapy in people with HIV. Across the whole study: The earliest samples came about a decade before the 2015 immediate-ART recommendation.

At the survey level, the v3.0 immunoSEQ assay was run. This table comes from immunoSEQ multiplex PCR, and its TCRdb copy is limited to in-frame clones, with some not included. In the table there are approximately 29,000 clones, about four fifths of which are singletons. Germline V gene lookup returns CDR1 SEHNR and CDR2 FQNEAQ (reference sequence). CDR3 length: 15 amino acids. Trimming removed 5 bases from V and 4 bases from J, with 17 bases in between. The chain couples TRBV7-9 to TRBJ1-2; D gene ambiguous. Specimen: unsorted PBMCs, collected 0.4 years after starting antiretroviral therapy. This TCR came from a man younger than 30 with HIV. CDR3 DNA: TGTGCCAGCAGCCGAACGGACGCGGCTCGCTATGGCTACACCTTC. Protein: CASSRTDAARYGYTF. Looking up the rest from reference TRBV7-9 and TRBJ1-2 gives the full variable domain: DTGVSQNPRHKITKRGQNVTFRCDPISEHNRLYWYRQTLGQGPEFLTYFQNEAQLEKSRLLSDRFSAERPKGSFSTLEIQRTEQGDSAMYLCASSRTDAARYGYTFGSGTRLTVV.